This TCR beta chain derives from a study of response to subunit inactivated influenza vaccine. Study observations and caveats: Each seasonal influenza vaccination recruits few new T cells, the authors suggested.

By sample share, this clonotype is medium-sized (0.01 to 0.1%). Antigen: not known. The CDR3 is 17 amino acids. Losses at the gene ends were 3 bases for V and 3 bases for J; bases not matched to a gene: 11. In germline, CDR1 is SGHTA, CDR2 FQGNSA. Each CDR3 protein is one row after TCRdb ran MiXCR on the RT-PCR reads. The table has about 520,000 distinct CDR3 sequences, roughly 7.9% seen once. The chain recombines TRBV7-2 with TRBJ2-7; 10 bases map to TRBD2. The receptor comes from a man aged 50-75 years who received an inactivated influenza vaccine. The starting material was PBMCs from blood, obtained around 25 months after vaccination. The CDR3 region is CASSFSTSGNGGYEQYF. The CDR3 DNA follows: TGTGCCAGCAGCTTTTCAACTAGCGGGAATGGGGGCTACGAGCAGTACTTC.